A single sample gave rise to the 9 T cell receptor beta chains below, sequenced in a study of cytomegalovirus exposure and HLA in healthy donors (dated by TCRdb to the late 2010s). The method was the immunoSEQ multiplex PCR assay. For the multiplex PCR, a mixture combining 60 forward primers for TCR Vbeta segments and 13 reverse primers for TCR Jbeta segments was used. In TCRdb, the immuneACCESS table is reduced to in-frame sequences with V and J assigned. These tables do not hold every clone; where another copy was compared, an unresolved V gene accounts for under half, and the others remain unexplained. A total of 150,000 or so clones appear in this sample, more than 75% of them only once. Of the sample, 13% is held by the ten largest clones. Sequenced material: PBMCs. The receptors here all came from a man aged 25-40 years in good health and CMV-seropositive.

The chain carries TRBV2 and TRBJ1-1; 7 positions match TRBD1. Trimming took 3 bases from V and 3 from J; bases not matched to a gene: 13. CDR3 length equals 17 residues. The germline gives CDR1 SNHLY, CDR2 FYNNEI. This CDR3 is CASSDRITGAVDTEAFF. CDR3 in DNA: TGTGCCAGCAGTGATCGCATAACAGGGGCGGTAGACACTGAAGCTTTCTTT.

The rearrangement joins TRBV28 to TRBJ1-2; no clear D gene. Germline CDR1 MDHEN, CDR2 SYDVKM. The CDR3 is 15 amino acids. Deletions cut 2 bases from V and 7 bases from J, with 17 bases between. CDR3 amino acids: CASSLVGVLLGGYTF. As DNA, the CDR3 is TGTGCCAGCAGTTTAGTTGGAGTTCTCTTGGGTGGCTACACCTTC.

The V and J genes are TRBV28 and TRBJ1-5; D possibly corresponds to TRBD1 (5 bases). Trimming shortened V by 5 bases and J by 0 bases, and 8 bases separated the two germline ends. The CDR3 totals 14 residues. Germline assignment: CDR1 MDHEN and CDR2 SYDVKM. CDR3 residues: CASSRTISNQPQHF. The CDR3 DNA reads as TGTGCCAGCAGTCGGACAATTAGCAATCAGCCCCAGCATTTT. Based on the CDR3 plus reference TRBV28 and TRBJ1-5, the full variable domain is DVKVTQSSRYLVKRTGEKVFLECVQDMDHENMFWYRQDPGLGLRLIYFSYDVKMKEKGDIPEGYSVSREKKERFSLILESASTNQTSMYLCASSRTISNQPQHFGDGTRLSIL.

The CDR3 loop is CASSLAVRDYEQYF. The CDR3 bases are TGTGCCAGCAGCTTAGCAGTGCGGGACTACGAGCAGTACTTC. V is TRBV7-2 and J is TRBJ2-7; D possibly corresponds to TRBD2 (6 bases). Trimming took 0 bases from V and 3 from J, leaving 9 bases between them. Germline CDR1 is SGHTA and CDR2 is FQGNSA. The CDR3 is made up of 14 amino acids.

This rearrangement joins TRBV7-9 to TRBJ1-2, with 8 bases matching TRBD1. Unmatched junction bases numbered 10, after V lost 0 bases and J lost 4 bases. The CDR3 totals 17 residues. Germline V gene sequence: CDR1 SEHNR, CDR2 FQNEAQ (reference sequence). The CDR3 spells CASSLAGATGAFYGYTF. CDR3 sequence (DNA): TGTGCCAGCAGCTTAGCGGGTGCGACAGGGGCCTTCTATGGCTACACCTTC.

The chain combines TRBV5-1 with TRBJ1-5, with TRBD1 matching 7 bases. The germline V gene has CDR1 SGHRS and CDR2 YFSETQ. CDR3 length: 16 amino acids. V dropped 0 bases and J dropped 4; count of bases not matched to a gene: 7. The CDR3 DNA is TGCGCCAGCAGCTTGGGAGGGGGCTCGGCTAATCAGCCCCAGCATTTT. Translated: CASSLGGGSANQPQHF.

The chain couples TRBV6-5 to TRBJ2-7, with D possibly TRBD2 on 5 matching bases. The germline V and J ends were trimmed by 5 bases and 0 bases, with 11 bases remaining between them. Germline-derived CDR1 and CDR2 are MNHEY and SVGAGI. The CDR3 extends over 14 amino acids. This chain's CDR3 is CASSRTVSSYEQYF. CDR3 bases: TGTGCCAGCAGTCGGACTGTAAGCTCCTACGAGCAGTACTTC.

The rearrangement joins TRBV10-3 to TRBJ1-1; the D is unclear. Trimming stripped 3 bases from V and 10 bases from J, with 21 bases between. This CDR3 comprises 15 residues. Germline CDR1 ENHRY, CDR2 SYGVKD. DNA for the CDR3: TGTGCCATCAGTGATGGAATGGACGGGAAGATCGGAGCTTTCTTT. It is translated as CAISDGMDGKIGAFF.

The V call is TRBV27, the J call TRBJ2-7; a weak D match, TRBD2 (6 bases). Trimming left V 5 bases short and J 0 bases short, with 11 bases between. This CDR3 has 14 amino acids. Germline CDR1 is MNHEY and CDR2 is SMNVEV (reference sequence). DNA of the CDR3: TGTGCCAGCAGTCCCACCGGGAGCTCCTACGAGCAGTACTTC. Its translation: CASSPTGSSYEQYF.